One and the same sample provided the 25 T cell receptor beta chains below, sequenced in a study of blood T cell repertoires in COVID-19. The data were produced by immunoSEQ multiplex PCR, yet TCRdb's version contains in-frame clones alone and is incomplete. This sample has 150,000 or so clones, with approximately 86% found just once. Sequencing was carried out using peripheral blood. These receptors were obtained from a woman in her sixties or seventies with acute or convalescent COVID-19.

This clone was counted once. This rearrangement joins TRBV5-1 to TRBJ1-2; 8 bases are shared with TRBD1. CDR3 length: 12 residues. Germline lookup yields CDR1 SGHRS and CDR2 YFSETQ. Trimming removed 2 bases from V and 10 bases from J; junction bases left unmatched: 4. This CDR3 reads CASSLGQGDYTF. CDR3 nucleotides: TGCGCCAGCAGCTTAGGACAGGGTGACTACACCTTC.

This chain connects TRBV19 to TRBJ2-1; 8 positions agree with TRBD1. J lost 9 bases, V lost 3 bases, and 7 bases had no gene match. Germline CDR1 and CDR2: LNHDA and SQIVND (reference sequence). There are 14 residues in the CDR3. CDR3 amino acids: CASSMGQGASEQFF. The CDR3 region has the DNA TGTGCCAGTAGTATGGGTCAGGGGGCGAGTGAGCAGTTCTTC.

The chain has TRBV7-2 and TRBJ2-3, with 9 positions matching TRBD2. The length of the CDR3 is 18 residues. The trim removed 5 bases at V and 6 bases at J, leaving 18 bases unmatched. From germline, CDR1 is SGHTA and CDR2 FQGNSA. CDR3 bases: TGTGCCAGCAGCCCCAGAATCGGGGGGCGGGGGGGGGCTGATACGCAGTATTTT. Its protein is CASSPRIGGRGGADTQYF.

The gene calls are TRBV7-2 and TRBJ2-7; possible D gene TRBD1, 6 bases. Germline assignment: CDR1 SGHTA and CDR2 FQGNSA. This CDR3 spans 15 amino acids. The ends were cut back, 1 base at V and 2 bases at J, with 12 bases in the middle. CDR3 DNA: TGTGCCAGCAGCTTAGAGGGGGTCCCCACCTACGAGCAGTACTTC. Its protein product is CASSLEGVPTYEQYF. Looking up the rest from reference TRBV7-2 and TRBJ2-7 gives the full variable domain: GAGVSQSPSNKVTEKGKDVELRCDPISGHTALYWYRQSLGQGLEFLIYFQGNSAPDKSGLPSDRFSAERTGGSVSTLTIQRTQQEDSAVYLCASSLEGVPTYEQYFGPGTRLTVT.

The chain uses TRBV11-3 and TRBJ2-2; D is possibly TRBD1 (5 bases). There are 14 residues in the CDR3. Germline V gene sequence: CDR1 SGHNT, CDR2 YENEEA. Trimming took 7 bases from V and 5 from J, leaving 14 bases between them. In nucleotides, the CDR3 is TGTGCCAGCACCAAAGGGCCAGGGACCGGGGAGCTGTTTTTT. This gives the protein CASTKGPGTGELFF.

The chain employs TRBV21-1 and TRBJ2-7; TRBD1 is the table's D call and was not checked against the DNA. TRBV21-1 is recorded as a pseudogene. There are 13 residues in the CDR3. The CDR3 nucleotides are TGTGCCAGCAGCAACCCGAACCGGGACAGGCATGACTTC. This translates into CASSNPNRDRHDF.

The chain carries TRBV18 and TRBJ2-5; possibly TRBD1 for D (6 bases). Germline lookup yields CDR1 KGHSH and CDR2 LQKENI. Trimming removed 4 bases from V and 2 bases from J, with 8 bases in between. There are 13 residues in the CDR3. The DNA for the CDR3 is TGTGCCAGCTCACAAGGACAGCAAGAGACCCAGTACTTC. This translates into CASSQGQQETQYF. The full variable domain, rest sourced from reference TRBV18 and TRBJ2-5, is NAGVMQNPRHLVRRRGQEARLRCSPMKGHSHVYWYRQLPEEGLKFMVYLQKENIIDESGMPKERFSAEFPKEGPSILRIQQVVRGDSAAYFCASSQGQQETQYFGPGTRLLVL.

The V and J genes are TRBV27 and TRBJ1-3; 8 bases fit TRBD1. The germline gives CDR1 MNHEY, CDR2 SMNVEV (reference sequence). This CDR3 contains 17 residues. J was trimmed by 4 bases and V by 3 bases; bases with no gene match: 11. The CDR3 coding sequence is TGTGCCAGCAGTTTCCAACCACCGGGACAGGACGGAAACACCATATATTTT. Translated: CASSFQPPGQDGNTIYF.

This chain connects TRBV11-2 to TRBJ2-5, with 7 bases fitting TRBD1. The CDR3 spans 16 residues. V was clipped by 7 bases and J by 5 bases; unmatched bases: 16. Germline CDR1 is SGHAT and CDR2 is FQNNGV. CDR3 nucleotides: TGTGCCAGCAACCAAGAATTGACAGGGTCGTACGAGACCCAGTACTTC. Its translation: CASNQELTGSYETQYF.

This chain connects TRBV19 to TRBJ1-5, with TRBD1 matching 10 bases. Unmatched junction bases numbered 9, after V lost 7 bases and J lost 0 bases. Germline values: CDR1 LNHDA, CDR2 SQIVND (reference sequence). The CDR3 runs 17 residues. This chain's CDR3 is CASNPRTGGYSNQPQHF. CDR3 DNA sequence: TGTGCCAGTAACCCGAGGACAGGGGGATATAGCAATCAGCCCCAGCATTTT.

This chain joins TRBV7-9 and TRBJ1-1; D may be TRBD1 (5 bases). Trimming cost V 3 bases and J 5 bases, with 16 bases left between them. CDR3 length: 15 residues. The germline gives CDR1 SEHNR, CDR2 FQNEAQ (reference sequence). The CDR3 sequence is CASSFVSSRQTEAFF. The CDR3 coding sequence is TGTGCCAGCAGCTTCGTATCATCCCGACAGACTGAAGCTTTCTTT.

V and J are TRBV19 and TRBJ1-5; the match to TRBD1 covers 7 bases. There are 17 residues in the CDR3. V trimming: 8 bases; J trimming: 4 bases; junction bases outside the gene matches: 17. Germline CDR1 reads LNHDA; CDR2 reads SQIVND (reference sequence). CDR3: CASGPLQRQGRNQPQHF. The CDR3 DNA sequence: TGTGCCAGTGGCCCTCTCCAACGACAGGGCCGAAATCAGCCCCAGCATTTT.

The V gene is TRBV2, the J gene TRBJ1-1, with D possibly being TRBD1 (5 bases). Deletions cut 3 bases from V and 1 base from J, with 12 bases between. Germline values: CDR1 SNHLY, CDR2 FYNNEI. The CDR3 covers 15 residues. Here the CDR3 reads CASSEGPQGNTEAFF. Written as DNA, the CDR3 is TGTGCCAGCAGTGAGGGTCCGCAGGGGAACACTGAAGCTTTCTTT.

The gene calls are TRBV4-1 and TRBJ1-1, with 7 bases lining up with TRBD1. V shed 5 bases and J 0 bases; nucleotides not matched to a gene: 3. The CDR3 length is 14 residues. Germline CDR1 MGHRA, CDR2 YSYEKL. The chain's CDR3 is CASSLQGLNTEAFF. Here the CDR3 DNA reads TGCGCCAGCAGCTTACAGGGGCTGAACACTGAAGCTTTCTTT.

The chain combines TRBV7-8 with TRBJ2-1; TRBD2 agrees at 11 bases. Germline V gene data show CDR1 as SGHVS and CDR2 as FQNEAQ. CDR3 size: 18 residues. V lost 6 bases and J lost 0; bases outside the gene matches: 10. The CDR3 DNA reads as TGTGCCAGCAGGACGCTAGCGGGGGGCCGCAGCTCCTACAATGAGCAGTTCTTC. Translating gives CASRTLAGGRSSYNEQFF.

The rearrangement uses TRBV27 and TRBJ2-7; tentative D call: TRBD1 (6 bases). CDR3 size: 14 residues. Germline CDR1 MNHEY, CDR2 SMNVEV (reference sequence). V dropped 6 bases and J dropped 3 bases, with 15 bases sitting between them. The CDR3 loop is CASSLRTAGYEQYF. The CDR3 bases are TGTGCCAGCAGCCTACGGACAGCCGGCTACGAGCAGTACTTC.

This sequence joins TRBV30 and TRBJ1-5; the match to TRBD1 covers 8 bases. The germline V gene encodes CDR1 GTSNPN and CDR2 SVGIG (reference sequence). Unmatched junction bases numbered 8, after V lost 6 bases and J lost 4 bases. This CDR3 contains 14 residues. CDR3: CACAPGTGNQPQHF. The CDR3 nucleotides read TGTGCCTGCGCACCCGGGACAGGTAATCAGCCCCAGCATTTT.

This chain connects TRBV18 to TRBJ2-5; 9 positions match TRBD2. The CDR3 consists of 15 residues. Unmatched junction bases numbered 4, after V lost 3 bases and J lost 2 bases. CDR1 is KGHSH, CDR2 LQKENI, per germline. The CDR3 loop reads CASSPLAGPQETQYF. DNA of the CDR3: TGTGCCAGCTCACCCCTAGCGGGACCGCAAGAGACCCAGTACTTC.

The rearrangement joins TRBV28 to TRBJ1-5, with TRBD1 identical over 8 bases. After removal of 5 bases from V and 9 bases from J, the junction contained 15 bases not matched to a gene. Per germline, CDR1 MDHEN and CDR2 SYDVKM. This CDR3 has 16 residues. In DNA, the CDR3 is TGTGCCAGCAGTCGAAGGACAGGGCCCCGAGCCGTGCCCCAGCATTTT. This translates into CASSRRTGPRAVPQHF.

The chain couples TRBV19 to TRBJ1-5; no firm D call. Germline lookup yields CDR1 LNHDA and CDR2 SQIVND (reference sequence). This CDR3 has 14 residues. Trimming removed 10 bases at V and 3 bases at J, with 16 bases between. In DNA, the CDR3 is TGTGCCACCTCCGGAGGTAGGCACAATCAGCCCCAGCATTTT. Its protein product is CATSGGRHNQPQHF.

CDR3 sequence (DNA): TGCGCCAGCAGCAGAGGGACAGGGGAAGGCTATGGCTACACCTTC. Translated: CASSRGTGEGYGYTF. The chain links TRBV5-1 to TRBJ1-2; 10 bases fit TRBD1. With V trimmed by 4 bases and J by 4 bases, 7 bases remained unmatched. Germline lookup yields CDR1 SGHRS and CDR2 YFSETQ. This CDR3 has 15 amino acids.

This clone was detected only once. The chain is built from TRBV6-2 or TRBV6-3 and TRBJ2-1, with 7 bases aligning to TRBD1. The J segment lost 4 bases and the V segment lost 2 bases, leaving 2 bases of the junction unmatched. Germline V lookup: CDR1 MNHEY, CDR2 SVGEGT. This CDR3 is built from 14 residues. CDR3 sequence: CASSYGTAYNEQFF. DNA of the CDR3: TGTGCCAGCAGTTACGGGACAGCTTACAATGAGCAGTTCTTC.

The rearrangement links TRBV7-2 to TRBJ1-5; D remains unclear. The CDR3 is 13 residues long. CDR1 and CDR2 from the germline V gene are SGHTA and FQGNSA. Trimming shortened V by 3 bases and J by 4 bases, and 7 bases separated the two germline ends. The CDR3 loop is CASSFGWNQPQHF. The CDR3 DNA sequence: TGTGCCAGCAGCTTCGGGTGGAATCAGCCCCAGCATTTT.

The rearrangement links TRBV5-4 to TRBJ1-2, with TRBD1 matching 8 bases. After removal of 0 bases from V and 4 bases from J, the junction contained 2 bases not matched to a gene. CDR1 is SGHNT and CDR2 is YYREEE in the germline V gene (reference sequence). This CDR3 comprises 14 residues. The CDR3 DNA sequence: TGTGCCAGCAGCTTGGACAGGGGGTTCTATGGCTACACCTTC. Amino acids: CASSLDRGFYGYTF. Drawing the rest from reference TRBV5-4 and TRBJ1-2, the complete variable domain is ETGVTQSPTHLIKTRGQQVTLRCSSQSGHNTVSWYQQALGQGPQFIFQYYREEENGRGNFPPRFSGLQFPNYSSELNVNALELDDSALYLCASSLDRGFYGYTFGSGTRLTVV.

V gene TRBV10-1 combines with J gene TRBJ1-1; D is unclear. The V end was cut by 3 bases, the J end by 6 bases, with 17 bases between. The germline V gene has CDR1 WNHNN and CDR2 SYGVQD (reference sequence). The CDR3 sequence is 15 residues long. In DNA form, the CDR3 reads TGCGCCAGCAGTGATCCCAGATTTCCGATGGCTGAAGCTTTCTTT. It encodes CASSDPRFPMAEAFF.